This passage covers 30 T cell receptor beta chains from one sample sequenced in a study of shared clonotypes between healthy human individuals. Assay: immunoSEQ multiplex PCR; the TCRdb copy retains only in-frame clones and omits some. The sample contains about 980,000 clones, more than 75% of which appear only once. The sequenced material came from memory CD4+ T cells sorted from blood. Subset in this sample: CD45RA-negative fraction. The receptor set was obtained from a man aged 18 to 29 in good health.

The V gene is TRBV30, the J gene TRBJ1-5; D is perhaps TRBD1 (6 bases). Germline CDR1 reads GTSNPN; CDR2 reads SVGIG (reference sequence). The CDR3 has 14 residues. V shed 0 bases and J shed 6 bases, with 12 bases lying between them. CDR3 nucleotides: TGTGCCTGGAGTGTACAGGGTTGGGCTCAGCCCCAGCATTTT. Residues: CAWSVQGWAQPQHF.

This clone was seen only a few times. The chain combines TRBV19 with TRBJ1-2; 12 positions agree with TRBD1. The length of the CDR3 is 15 residues. Trimming at V came to 5 bases and at J to 6 bases, leaving 7 bases not matched to a gene. Germline-derived CDR1 and CDR2 are LNHDA and SQIVND (reference sequence). The CDR3 bases are TGTGCCAGTAGTCTCCGGGACAGGGGGCCAGATGGCTACACCTTC. Its protein is CASSLRDRGPDGYTF. Looking up the rest from reference TRBV19 and TRBJ1-2 gives the full variable domain: DGGITQSPKYLFRKEGQNVTLSCEQNLNHDAMYWYRQDPGQGLRLIYYSQIVNDFQKGDIAEGYSVSREKKESFPLTVTSAQKNPTAFYLCASSLRDRGPDGYTFGSGTRLTVV.

The V call is TRBV5-4, the J call TRBJ2-2; 10 positions match TRBD2. The J segment lost 7 bases and the V segment lost 2 bases, leaving 8 bases of the junction unmatched. The germline CDR1 and CDR2 sequences are SGHNT and YYREEE (reference sequence). This CDR3 is built from 16 residues. The CDR3 nucleotides are TGTGCCAGCAGCTTTATAAGCGGGGGGGCCGTCGGGGAGCTGTTTTTT. This encodes CASSFISGGAVGELFF.

The chain employs TRBV18 and TRBJ1-6; possible D gene TRBD1, 6 bases. The CDR3 contains 15 residues. V was cut by 4 bases and J by 6 bases, with 13 bases left in between. Germline V gene data show CDR1 as KGHSH and CDR2 as LQKENI. The CDR3 nucleotides are TGTGCCAGCTCACTACACAGGGACGGTAATTCACCCCTCCACTTT. It translates to CASSLHRDGNSPLHF. The full variable domain, its missing parts supplied by reference TRBV18 and TRBJ1-6, is NAGVMQNPRHLVRRRGQEARLRCSPMKGHSHVYWYRQLPEEGLKFMVYLQKENIIDESGMPKERFSAEFPKEGPSILRIQQVVRGDSAAYFCASSLHRDGNSPLHFGNGTRLTVT.

This sequence joins TRBV6-1 and TRBJ1-6; 7 bases are shared with TRBD1. The CDR3 runs 15 residues. V shed 5 bases, J shed 9 bases, and the junction held 10 bases outside the gene matches. The germline V gene encodes CDR1 MNHNS and CDR2 SASEGT. Here the CDR3 DNA reads TGTGCCAGCAGTCTGGAGACAGGGACATCTTCACCCCTCCACTTT. Residues: CASSLETGTSSPLHF.

The chain has TRBV21-1 and TRBJ1-2. TRBV21-1 is labeled a pseudogene. The CDR3 extends over 14 amino acids. The CDR3 DNA is TGTGCCAGCAGCAAACCCTCGAGGGCCAGGGGCTACACCTTC. It encodes CASSKPSRARGYTF.

The J gene is TRBJ2-1, the V gene TRBV18; possibly TRBD2 for D (5 bases). The germline V gene has CDR1 KGHSH and CDR2 LQKENI. The CDR3 loop spans 13 amino acids. Trimming took 5 bases from V and 5 from J, leaving 10 bases between them. The CDR3 is CASSNSANNEQFF. CDR3 nucleotides: TGTGCCAGCTCAAATAGCGCGAACAATGAGCAGTTCTTC. Full variable domain (missing parts from reference TRBV18 and TRBJ2-1): NAGVMQNPRHLVRRRGQEARLRCSPMKGHSHVYWYRQLPEEGLKFMVYLQKENIIDESGMPKERFSAEFPKEGPSILRIQQVVRGDSAAYFCASSNSANNEQFFGPGTRLTVL.

The genes are TRBV7-9 and TRBJ2-1; possibly TRBD2 for D (5 bases). The germline CDR1 and CDR2 sequences are SEHNR and FQNEAQ (reference sequence). CDR3 length equals 11 residues. Between the trimmed V and J ends, which lost 5 bases and 14 bases, there was a span of 13 bases. The CDR3 spells CASSETTGKFF. For the CDR3, the DNA is TGTGCCAGCAGCGAAACGACGGGGAAGTTCTTC.

The chain is built from TRBV18 and TRBJ1-1, with a possible D match to TRBD1 (5 bases). With 3 bases removed from V and 6 bases from J, the gap between germline ends came to 14 bases. This CDR3 is 14 amino acids long. Germline V CDR1 and CDR2: KGHSH, LQKENI. CDR3 residues: CASSPRGDRPEAFF. CDR3 DNA: TGTGCCAGCTCACCCAGAGGGGATCGACCTGAAGCTTTCTTT.

V is TRBV5-1 and J is TRBJ1-4, with D tentatively TRBD1 (5 bases). CDR1 and CDR2 from the germline V gene are SGHRS and YFSETQ. The CDR3 runs 15 residues. V gave up 2 bases and J gave up 4 bases, with 12 bases separating them. DNA of the CDR3: TGCGCCAGCAGCTTATCCCAGGGATTTAATGAAAAACTGTTTTTT. It translates to CASSLSQGFNEKLFF.

This rearrangement joins TRBV7-2 to TRBJ2-7, with 10 positions matching TRBD2. The germline V gene encodes CDR1 SGHTA and CDR2 FQGNSA. The CDR3 sequence is 15 residues long. Germline trimming cut 5 bases from V and 6 bases from J; bases unmatched to any gene: 10. The CDR3 region has the DNA TGTGCCAGCAGCGCCGAGCTAGCGGGAGTTACCGAGCAGTACTTC. Translated: CASSAELAGVTEQYF.

This clone occurred once. V is TRBV5-4 and J is TRBJ2-1; D may match TRBD1 or TRBD2 (5 bases each). V lost 4 bases, J lost 16 bases, and 18 bases lay in between. Per the germline V gene, CDR1 is SGHNT and CDR2 is YYREEE (reference sequence). There are 12 residues in the CDR3. The CDR3 coding sequence is TGTGCCAGCAGCCGTAACCGGGACGCTCAATTCTTC. This sequence encodes CASSRNRDAQFF.

This rearrangement joins TRBV19 to TRBJ1-6; D is ambiguous. The CDR3 has 14 residues. The V and J ends lost 4 bases and 7 bases respectively, with 11 bases between them. Germline V gene lookup returns CDR1 LNHDA and CDR2 SQIVND (reference sequence). The CDR3 sequence is CASSTGTPNSPLHF. CDR3 nucleotides: TGTGCCAGTAGTACAGGAACTCCCAATTCACCCCTCCACTTT.

This chain links TRBV28 with TRBJ2-1; possibly TRBD1 for D (5 bases). The length of the CDR3 is 15 residues. Germline-derived CDR1 and CDR2 are MDHEN and SYDVKM. V was shortened by 2 bases and J by 1 base, with 9 bases between the two germline ends. The CDR3 region is CASSLGQGSYNEQFF. CDR3 DNA sequence: TGTGCCAGCAGTTTAGGGCAGGGATCCTACAATGAGCAGTTCTTC.

This sequence joins TRBV7-9 and TRBJ1-2; possible D gene TRBD1, 6 bases. V was pared by 5 bases and J by 4 bases, with 11 bases between. Per the germline V gene, CDR1 is SEHNR and CDR2 is FQNEAQ (reference sequence). The CDR3 is 13 residues long. The CDR3 coding sequence is TGTGCCAGCAGCCTCCAACAGGGCTATGGCTACACCTTC. It translates to CASSLQQGYGYTF.

The rearrangement links TRBV9 to TRBJ2-7; 8 bases align to TRBD2. The CDR3 has 15 residues. The V and J ends lost 2 bases and 0 bases, in that order; junction bases with no gene match: 4. Per germline, CDR1 SGDLS and CDR2 YYNGEE. For the CDR3, the DNA is TGTGCCAGCAGCGTCAGCGGGAGTTACTCCTACGAGCAGTACTTC. Its protein is CASSVSGSYSYEQYF. Supplemented by reference TRBV9 and TRBJ2-7, the full variable domain reads DSGVTQTPKHLITATGQRVTLRCSPRSGDLSVYWYQQSLDQGLQFLIQYYNGEERAKGNILERFSAQQFPDLHSELNLSSLELGDSALYFCASSVSGSYSYEQYFGPGTRLTVT.

This clone came up a few times. The chain carries TRBV6-4 and TRBJ1-2; 8 bases align to TRBD1. The CDR3 contains 13 residues. Germline V lookup: CDR1 MRHNA, CDR2 SNTAGT. J was trimmed by 5 bases and V by 10 bases; bases with no gene match: 9. As DNA, the CDR3 is TGTGCCACCCGGCAGGGGGCCGAGTATGGCTACACCTTC. The encoded protein is CATRQGAEYGYTF.

This clone was counted at least ten times. The J gene is TRBJ1-1, the V gene TRBV28, with D hard to call. Germline CDR1 and CDR2: MDHEN and SYDVKM. The CDR3 is 12 residues long. Trimming took 2 bases from V and 6 from J, leaving 7 bases between them. The CDR3 DNA is TGTGCCAGCAGTTTAGGAGTGCCTGAAGCTTTCTTT. Translation gives CASSLGVPEAFF.

The V gene is TRBV2, the J gene TRBJ2-2; D gene unclear. Germline CDR1 is SNHLY and CDR2 is FYNNEI. The CDR3 is 15 amino acids. V lost 3 bases, J lost 0 bases, and 8 bases lay in between. The CDR3 nucleotides are TGTGCCAGCAGTGAGTGGGTAGCGAACACCGGGGAGCTGTTTTTT. Translation gives CASSEWVANTGELFF. Full variable domain (remainder filled in from reference TRBV2 and TRBJ2-2): EPEVTQTPSHQVTQMGQEVILRCVPISNHLYFYWYRQILGQKVEFLVSFYNNEISEKSEIFDDQFSVERPDGSNFTLKIRSTKLEDSAMYFCASSEWVANTGELFFGEGSRLTVL.

Of note for this clone: This specimen includes other DNA sequences encoding the same CDR3. This sequence joins TRBV9 and TRBJ2-7; unclear D gene. Germline V lookup: CDR1 SGDLS, CDR2 YYNGEE. V shed 1 base and J shed 0 bases, with 11 bases lying between them. This CDR3 has 15 residues. DNA for the CDR3: TGTGCCAGCAGCGTATCCCCCAGGAGCTCCTACGAGCAGTACTTC. It encodes CASSVSPRSSYEQYF.

The chain links TRBV30 to TRBJ1-1; D uncertain. V lost 0 bases, J lost 4 bases, and 12 bases lay in between. CDR3 length: 14 amino acids. Germline V gene sequence: CDR1 GTSNPN, CDR2 SVGIG (reference sequence). The CDR3 DNA sequence: TGTGCCTGGAGTGTACAATCCGCGAGCACTGAAGCTTTCTTT. The encoded protein is CAWSVQSASTEAFF.

The rearrangement joins TRBV29-1 to TRBJ2-1; D uncertain. V was trimmed by 1 base and J by 7 bases, leaving 8 bases between them. Germline assignment: CDR1 SQVTM and CDR2 ANQGSEA. The CDR3 is made up of 12 amino acids. This CDR3 is CSVEVTPNEQFF. Written as DNA, the CDR3 is TGCAGCGTTGAAGTCACGCCTAATGAGCAGTTCTTC.

J is TRBJ2-6 and V is TRBV30, with 7 bases fitting TRBD1. Per germline, CDR1 GTSNPN and CDR2 SVGIG (reference sequence). This CDR3 contains 17 residues. V lost 5 bases and J lost 0; bases outside the gene matches: 10. In DNA, the CDR3 is TGTGCCTGGGACCCGGGACAGACTTCCTCTGGGGCCAACGTCCTGACTTTC. The encoded protein is CAWDPGQTSSGANVLTF.

DNA of the CDR3: TGTGCTAGTGGTTTGGGAGGGGGGCTCGGCTATGGCTACACCTTC. As protein: CASGLGGGLGYGYTF. The gene calls are TRBV12-5 and TRBJ1-2; tentative D call: TRBD1 (6 bases). The germline gives CDR1 LGHNT, CDR2 FRNRAP. The CDR3 length is 15 residues. The V end was cut by 1 base, the J end by 4 bases, with 13 bases between. The whole variable domain, remainder taken from reference TRBV12-5 and TRBJ1-2, is DARVTQTPRHKVTEMGQEVTMRCQPILGHNTVFWYRQTMMQGLELLAYFRNRAPLDDSGMPKDRFSAEMPDATLATLKIQPSEPRDSAVYFCASGLGGGLGYGYTFGSGTRLTVV.

The genes are TRBV5-8 and TRBJ2-7; D call uncertain. CDR1 is SGHTS, CDR2 YDEGEE, per germline. This CDR3 is built from 13 residues. The germline V and J ends were trimmed by 0 bases and 11 bases, with 15 bases remaining between them. CDR3 amino acids: CASSLASPGRKYF. CDR3 in DNA: TGTGCCAGCAGCTTGGCTAGTCCCGGAAGGAAGTACTTC.

V is TRBV9 and J is TRBJ2-7, with 7 bases lining up with TRBD2. Per germline, CDR1 SGDLS and CDR2 YYNGEE. The V gene end was trimmed by 4 bases and the J gene end by 0 bases; junction bases not matched to a gene: 13. The CDR3 spans 17 residues. CDR3 sequence (DNA): TGTGCCAGCAGCCCTCCTCCAGCGGGGCCAAGCTCCTACGAGCAGTACTTC. Translating it yields CASSPPPAGPSSYEQYF.

V usage is TRBV6-5 and J usage is TRBJ1-1, with TRBD1 matching 8 bases. J gave up 1 base and V 8 bases, and 3 bases lay outside the gene matches. The length of the CDR3 is 13 residues. CDR1 and CDR2 (germline): MNHEY, SVGAGI. CDR3 residues: CASRDRSNTEAFF. The CDR3 DNA reads as TGTGCCAGCCGGGACAGGTCGAACACTGAAGCTTTCTTT.

The chain uses TRBV5-1 and TRBJ1-5; possible D gene TRBD1, 5 bases. Between the trimmed V and J ends, which lost 0 bases and 2 bases, there was a span of 9 bases. The CDR3 runs 15 residues. Germline V CDR1 and CDR2: SGHRS, YFSETQ. CDR3 amino acids: CASSLGDRGNQPQHF. The CDR3 nucleotides are TGCGCCAGCAGCTTGGGGGACCGGGGCAATCAGCCCCAGCATTTT.

This chain connects TRBV9 to TRBJ2-1, with 7 bases matching TRBD1. With V trimmed by 0 bases and J by 3 bases, 6 bases remained unmatched. The germline V gene has CDR1 SGDLS and CDR2 YYNGEE. This CDR3 is built from 16 residues. The DNA for the CDR3 is TGTGCCAGCAGCGTAGGGGCCAGGGGGAGCTACAATGAGCAGTTCTTC. It encodes CASSVGARGSYNEQFF.

This clone appeared many times. The chain combines TRBV11-2 with TRBJ2-3; D ambiguous. The V end was cut by 1 base, the J end by 4 bases, with 9 bases between. The CDR3 covers 14 residues. Germline V gene sequence: CDR1 SGHAT, CDR2 FQNNGV. CDR3 DNA sequence: TGTGCCAGCAGCTTAGTTCCCCGGGCAGATACGCAGTATTTT. It yields the protein CASSLVPRADTQYF.